These 14 T cell receptor beta chains share one sample of origin, sequenced in a study of shared clonotypes between healthy human individuals. As defined, naive CD8 cells were CD45RO-negative and positively selected for CCR7, with terminally differentiated effector memory CD45RA+ cells excluded. Profiling relied on immunoSEQ multiplex PCR, and the TCRdb table lists in-frame clones only, not all of them. The table has 700,000 to 950,000 clones, 96% seen once. Input material: naive CD8+ T cells sorted from blood. The receptors derive from a man aged 30 to 45 in good health.

V usage is TRBV5-4 and J usage is TRBJ1-1, with D perhaps matching TRBD1 (5 bases). The CDR3 loop spans 16 amino acids. Germline values: CDR1 SGHNT, CDR2 YYREEE (reference sequence). Between the trimmed V and J ends, which lost 4 bases and 0 bases, there was a span of 16 bases. The CDR3 DNA is TGTGCCAGCAGCATGGGTGGGGGGACCTTGAACACTGAAGCTTTCTTT. Amino acid sequence: CASSMGGGTLNTEAFF.

The rearrangement joins TRBV5-1 to TRBJ2-7, with D tentatively TRBD1 (5 bases). Trimming left V 2 bases short and J 2 bases short, with 14 bases between. Per germline, CDR1 SGHRS and CDR2 YFSETQ. The CDR3 contains 15 residues. The CDR3 spells CASSFHLGQTYEQYF. The CDR3 bases are TGCGCCAGCAGCTTCCATCTGGGGCAGACCTACGAGCAGTACTTC.

The V gene is TRBV19, the J gene TRBJ2-3; D gene unclear. Germline lookup yields CDR1 LNHDA and CDR2 SQIVND (reference sequence). The germline V and J ends were trimmed by 4 bases and 6 bases, with 17 bases remaining between them. CDR3 length: 15 residues. In nucleotides, the CDR3 is TGTGCCAGTAGTACTACCCCCGTCGAGGCTGATACGCAGTATTTT. Amino acid sequence: CASSTTPVEADTQYF.

V gene TRBV7-6 combines with J gene TRBJ2-7, with TRBD2 matching over 7 bases. Germline V gene lookup returns CDR1 SGHVS and CDR2 FNYEAQ. Trimming took 5 bases from V and 0 from J; bases not matched to a gene: 4. This CDR3 region has 14 residues. Here the CDR3 reads CASSPSGISYEQYF. CDR3 nucleotide sequence: TGTGCCAGCAGCCCTAGCGGAATCTCCTACGAGCAGTACTTC.

DNA for the CDR3: TGTGCCAGCAGGGCCGGACCTAACACTGAAGCTTTCTTT. It specifies CASRAGPNTEAFF. The V and J genes are TRBV6-6 and TRBJ1-1, with no clear D. V lost 6 bases to trimming and J lost 2 bases, with 10 bases between them. Germline values: CDR1 MNHNY, CDR2 SVGAGI (reference sequence). The length of the CDR3 is 13 residues.

The CDR3 here is CATSVKRDPYNEQFF. The DNA of the CDR3 is TGTGCCACCAGTGTAAAGCGGGACCCCTACAATGAGCAGTTCTTC. This chain links TRBV15 with TRBJ2-1; TRBD2 agrees at 7 bases. There are 15 residues in the CDR3. CDR1 LNHNV and CDR2 YYDKDF come from the germline V gene (reference sequence). Unmatched junction bases numbered 7, after V lost 6 bases and J lost 2 bases.

Only one count was recorded for this clone. The chain links TRBV14 to TRBJ2-7, with 7 bases fitting TRBD2. V lost 4 bases and J lost 5; bases outside the gene matches: 14. The CDR3 has 16 amino acids. Germline V gives CDR1 SGHDN, CDR2 FVKESK. CDR3 in DNA: TGTGCCAGCAGCCTCTACTTTACTGGGAGGGCCGACGAGCAGTACTTC. This sequence encodes CASSLYFTGRADEQYF. The full variable domain, its missing parts supplied by reference TRBV14 and TRBJ2-7, is EAGVTQFPSHSVIEKGQTVTLRCDPISGHDNLYWYRRVMGKEIKFLLHFVKESKQDESGMPNNRFLAERTGGTYSTLKVQPAELEDSGVYFCASSLYFTGRADEQYFGPGTRLTVT.

V gene TRBV2 combines with J gene TRBJ1-4; 8 bases line up with TRBD1. Trimming removed 7 bases from V and 7 bases from J; junction bases left unmatched: 14. This CDR3 is 16 amino acids long. Germline loops: CDR1 SNHLY, CDR2 FYNNEI. DNA of the CDR3: TGTGCCAGCATATTTGACAGGGGCGAAAGGAGTGAAAAACTGTTTTTT. It specifies CASIFDRGERSEKLFF. Complete variable domain (other parts from reference TRBV2 and TRBJ1-4): EPEVTQTPSHQVTQMGQEVILRCVPISNHLYFYWYRQILGQKVEFLVSFYNNEISEKSEIFDDQFSVERPDGSNFTLKIRSTKLEDSAMYFCASIFDRGERSEKLFFGSGTQLSVL.

The V call is TRBV7-8, the J call TRBJ1-2; 9 nucleotides align to TRBD1. The CDR3 length is 15 residues. V was pared by 1 base and J by 5 bases, with 5 bases of the junction left unmatched. In germline, CDR1 is SGHVS, CDR2 FQNEAQ. The CDR3 nucleotides read TGTGCCAGCAGCTTAGAAGGGACAGGGTTGTATGGCTACACCTTC. Translated: CASSLEGTGLYGYTF.

The CDR3, as DNA: TGTGCCATCAGTGAGCGGCTTATGAACACTGAAGCTTTCTTT. Translated: CAISERLMNTEAFF. This chain joins TRBV10-3 and TRBJ1-1, with D hard to call. The CDR3 runs 14 residues. CDR1 and CDR2 (germline): ENHRY, SYGVKD. Trimming pared 2 bases from V and 0 bases from J, leaving 7 bases between.

This clone was picked up one time. The gene calls are TRBV19 and TRBJ2-1; TRBD2 aligns across 8 bases. V lost 3 bases and J lost 6; bases outside the gene matches: 7. Germline lookup yields CDR1 LNHDA and CDR2 SQIVND (reference sequence). The CDR3 consists of 15 residues. The CDR3 DNA is TGTGCCAGTAGTATGCCAAGCGGGAGTATCAATGAGCAGTTCTTC. This codes for CASSMPSGSINEQFF.

This clone was detected once. The rearrangement joins TRBV11-2 to TRBJ2-7; D remains unclear. With 2 bases removed from V and 5 bases from J, the gap between germline ends came to 10 bases. The CDR3 extends over 13 amino acids. CDR1 SGHAT and CDR2 FQNNGV come from the germline V gene. The DNA for the CDR3 is TGTGCCAGCAGCTTATGGTTTATGCACGAGCAGTACTTC. It is translated as CASSLWFMHEQYF.

The J gene is TRBJ1-1, the V gene TRBV9, with D uncertain. The CDR3 sequence is 13 residues long. Germline V CDR1 and CDR2: SGDLS, YYNGEE. Between the trimmed V and J ends, which lost 4 bases and 0 bases, there was a span of 7 bases. The CDR3 nucleotides are TGTGCCAGCAGCCCTAAAATGAACACTGAAGCTTTCTTT. This sequence encodes CASSPKMNTEAFF.

The rearrangement uses TRBV4-3 and TRBJ2-3; D possibly corresponds to TRBD2 (6 bases). Germline values: CDR1 LGHNA, CDR2 YSLEER. The CDR3 runs to 10 residues. CDR3 coding DNA: TGCGCTGGAGGGGCAGATACGCAGTATTTT. Translating it yields CAGGADTQYF.